A single sample is the source of the 21 T cell receptor beta chains below, sequenced in a study of shared clonotypes between healthy human individuals. Produced via immunoSEQ multiplex PCR; TCRdb's table is partial and in-frame only. The top ten hold approximately 0.3% of the sample, which has around 370,000 clones, around 96% seen once. The sample comprised memory CD8+ T cells sorted from blood. The subset denotes: CD45RO+ cells pooled with CCR7-negative TemRA cells. The receptor source for this set is a man aged 25-45 years in good health.

The chain has TRBV10-3 and TRBJ2-5; unclear D gene. Trimming took off 8 bases at V and 1 base at J, with 20 bases between the two ends. Germline V gene data show CDR1 as ENHRY and CDR2 as SYGVKD. The CDR3 extends over 16 amino acids. The CDR3 nucleotides read TGTGCCATCGGGAACGCAGTGGGTATATTCCAAGAGACCCAGTACTTC. Protein: CAIGNAVGIFQETQYF.

V gene TRBV6-1 combines with J gene TRBJ2-7; D may be TRBD1 (6 bases). The CDR3 consists of 15 residues. Germline V CDR1 and CDR2: MNHNS, SASEGT. Trimming removed 4 bases from V and 3 bases from J, with 16 bases in between. CDR3 in DNA: TGTGCCAGCAGTGCCCCAATAGGACAGCACTACGAGCAGTACTTC. Translating gives CASSAPIGQHYEQYF.

The chain has TRBV14 and TRBJ2-1; D might be TRBD2 (6 bases). This CDR3 comprises 15 residues. Trimming cost V 4 bases and J 7 bases, with 17 bases left between them. CDR1 is SGHDN, CDR2 FVKESK, per germline. The DNA of the CDR3 is TGTGCCAGCAGCCTGGTTCCTCTAGCGTTGAATGAGCAGTTCTTC. This gives the protein CASSLVPLALNEQFF.

The V call is TRBV6-1, the J call TRBJ1-4, with TRBD1 as a possible D gene (5 bases). This CDR3 is 14 amino acids long. V dropped 8 bases and J dropped 5 bases, with 15 bases sitting between them. Germline V gene sequence: CDR1 MNHNS, CDR2 SASEGT. The CDR3 is CASQEKTANEKLFF. The CDR3 region has the DNA TGTGCCAGCCAGGAGAAGACAGCGAATGAAAAACTGTTTTTT.

The chain employs TRBV19 and TRBJ1-5, with 8 bases matching TRBD1. V lost 9 bases and J lost 4; bases outside the gene matches: 8. CDR3 length equals 14 residues. CDR1 LNHDA and CDR2 SQIVND come from the germline V gene (reference sequence). CDR3 DNA sequence: TGTGCCAGCTCGGACAGGGCGGAAAATCAGCCCCAGCATTTT. Translated: CASSDRAENQPQHF.

The J gene is TRBJ2-7, the V gene TRBV27; D is perhaps TRBD1 or TRBD2 (5 bases each). The CDR3 spans 15 residues. The V gene lost 5 bases and the J gene lost 0 bases, with 14 bases spanning the gap. Germline V gives CDR1 MNHEY, CDR2 SMNVEV (reference sequence). This chain's CDR3 is CASSTLGRFSYEQYF. As DNA, the CDR3 is TGTGCCAGCAGTACACTGGGACGGTTCTCCTACGAGCAGTACTTC.

This chain uses TRBV28 with TRBJ2-3; either TRBD1 or TRBD2 may supply D (6 bases each). The ends were cut back, 6 bases at V and 8 bases at J, with 15 bases in the middle. The length of the CDR3 is 13 residues. The germline V gene has CDR1 MDHEN and CDR2 SYDVKM. The CDR3 coding sequence is TGTGCCAGCAGACGGACACAGGGAGGTACGCAGTATTTT. Translating it yields CASRRTQGGTQYF.

The chain is built from TRBV28 and TRBJ1-2; 7 nucleotides line up with TRBD1. CDR1 is MDHEN and CDR2 is SYDVKM in the germline V gene. V shed 2 bases and J 6 bases; nucleotides not matched to a gene: 9. The CDR3 is made up of 15 amino acids. CDR3 coding DNA: TGTGCCAGCAGTTTAAGTCCGACAGGGAGGGATGGCTACACCTTC. Translated: CASSLSPTGRDGYTF.

To note about this clone: The germline gene is not matched at one end of the junction; a read error may be the cause. V is TRBV14 and J is TRBJ2-2; TRBD1 aligns across 8 bases. The germline V gene encodes CDR1 SGHDN and CDR2 FVKESK. This CDR3 has 17 residues. The CDR3 reads CASSSSGQGTEHRGAVF. Written as DNA, the CDR3 is TGTGCCAGCAGCTCCTCAGGACAGGGAACCGAACACCGGGGAGCTGTTTTT.

This sequence joins TRBV7-9 and TRBJ2-7; D is undetermined. Germline CDR1 is SEHNR and CDR2 is FQNEAQ (reference sequence). Trimming removed 4 bases at V and 3 bases at J, with 10 bases between. The CDR3 is 13 residues long. CDR3 sequence: CASSSGSDYEQYF. In nucleotides, the CDR3 is TGTGCCAGCAGCTCGGGCAGCGACTACGAGCAGTACTTC.

The chain is built from TRBV6-1 and TRBJ2-3; tentative D call: TRBD2 (7 bases). Germline values: CDR1 MNHNS, CDR2 SASEGT. Trimming took 3 bases from V and 4 from J, leaving 17 bases between them. The CDR3 runs 16 residues. This CDR3 reads CASSEGGLPLPDTQYF. The CDR3 DNA sequence: TGTGCCAGCAGTGAGGGGGGGCTCCCCCTACCAGATACGCAGTATTTT.

This chain links TRBV7-8 with TRBJ1-3; 10 nucleotides agree with TRBD1. The CDR3 is 17 residues long. In germline, CDR1 is SGHVS, CDR2 FQNEAQ. The J segment lost 0 bases and the V segment lost 2 bases, leaving 4 bases of the junction unmatched. As DNA, the CDR3 is TGTGCCAGCAGCTTACCGGGACAGGGGATCTCTGGAAACACCATATATTTT. Amino acid sequence: CASSLPGQGISGNTIYF.

The chain joins TRBV27 to TRBJ1-1, with 7 bases that match TRBD1. With V trimmed by 5 bases and J by 8 bases, 8 bases remained unmatched. The CDR3 contains 13 residues. Germline CDR1 reads MNHEY; CDR2 reads SMNVEV (reference sequence). This chain's CDR3 is CASSGSQGGEAFF. As DNA, the CDR3 is TGTGCCAGCAGTGGGTCCCAGGGGGGCGAAGCTTTCTTT.

The CDR3 nucleotides are TGTGCCAGCAGCCTCGGGTGGGCGAACACCGGGGAGCTGTTTTTT. Amino acid sequence: CASSLGWANTGELFF. This chain links TRBV7-9 with TRBJ2-2; D unclear. CDR1 and CDR2 from the germline V gene are SEHNR and FQNEAQ (reference sequence). V was shortened by 5 bases and J by 0 bases, with 10 bases between the two germline ends. The CDR3 extends over 15 amino acids.

This sequence joins TRBV19 and TRBJ2-7; TRBD2 matches at 9 bases. The V gene end was trimmed by 3 bases and the J gene end by 2 bases; junction bases not matched to a gene: 11. Germline values: CDR1 LNHDA, CDR2 SQIVND (reference sequence). The CDR3 is made up of 17 amino acids. The CDR3 nucleotides are TGTGCCAGTAGTATTTTTTTTGCGGGAGGGCCCGCCTACGAGCAGTACTTC. Translating it yields CASSIFFAGGPAYEQYF.

V and J are TRBV7-9 and TRBJ1-4, with D perhaps matching TRBD1 (5 bases). This CDR3 comprises 14 residues. The germline CDR1 and CDR2 sequences are SEHNR and FQNEAQ (reference sequence). Trimming stripped 6 bases from V and 7 bases from J, with 15 bases between. Here the CDR3 DNA reads TGTGCCAGCAGGTCCTCAGGGTCTACTGAAAAACTGTTTTTT. It translates to CASRSSGSTEKLFF.

This chain joins TRBV5-1 and TRBJ1-4, with D uncertain. The V gene lost 0 bases and the J gene lost 13 bases, with 13 bases spanning the gap. CDR3 length: 13 residues. Germline V gene lookup returns CDR1 SGHRS and CDR2 YFSETQ. The CDR3 region is CASSLEVGRSLFF. The CDR3 DNA reads TGCGCCAGCAGCTTGGAGGTGGGGAGGTCACTGTTTTTT.

V and J are TRBV7-2 and TRBJ2-1, with D unresolved. Germline-derived CDR1 and CDR2 are SGHTA and FQGNSA. The V end was cut by 0 bases, the J end by 1 base, with 10 bases between. The CDR3 length is 16 residues. CDR3 residues: CASSLALVVSYNEQFF. The CDR3 DNA follows: TGTGCCAGCAGCTTAGCGCTGGTGGTTTCCTACAATGAGCAGTTCTTC.

The count of this clone is one. The rearrangement uses TRBV7-9 and TRBJ2-2, with 7 nucleotides matching TRBD1. CDR1 is SEHNR, CDR2 FQNEAQ, per germline (reference sequence). The CDR3 is 15 amino acids. The V segment lost 4 bases and the J segment 5 bases; nucleotides outside the gene matches: 7. CDR3 region: CASSSPTGWTGELFF. CDR3 nucleotide sequence: TGTGCCAGCAGCTCCCCGACAGGGTGGACCGGGGAGCTGTTTTTT. The full variable domain, in which reference TRBV7-9 and TRBJ2-2 provide the parts outside the CDR3, is DTGVSQNPRHKITKRGQNVTFRCDPISEHNRLYWYRQTLGQGPEFLTYFQNEAQLEKSRLLSDRFSAERPKGSFSTLEIQRTEQGDSAMYLCASSSPTGWTGELFFGEGSRLTVL.

The table lists this clone with a count of one. This chain links TRBV7-6 with TRBJ2-5, with D possibly TRBD1 on 6 matching bases. This CDR3 has 13 residues. The germline gives CDR1 SGHVS, CDR2 FNYEAQ. Trimming took 5 bases from V and 4 from J, leaving 11 bases between them. DNA of the CDR3: TGTGCCAGCAGCCTACAGGGTAGAGAGACCCAGTACTTC. This encodes CASSLQGRETQYF.

This clone came up once. The junction does not match germline at one end; this may be a read error. Other DNA variants within this sample encode the same CDR3. The J gene is TRBJ2-2, the V gene TRBV7-8; D may be TRBD1 or TRBD2 (5 bases each). Germline V CDR1 and CDR2: SGHVS, FQNEAQ. The CDR3 length is 15 residues. The CDR3 is CASSSGRTNTGELFF. In DNA form, the CDR3 reads TGTGCCAGCAGCTCGGGACGGACGAACACCGGAGAGCTGTTTTTT.